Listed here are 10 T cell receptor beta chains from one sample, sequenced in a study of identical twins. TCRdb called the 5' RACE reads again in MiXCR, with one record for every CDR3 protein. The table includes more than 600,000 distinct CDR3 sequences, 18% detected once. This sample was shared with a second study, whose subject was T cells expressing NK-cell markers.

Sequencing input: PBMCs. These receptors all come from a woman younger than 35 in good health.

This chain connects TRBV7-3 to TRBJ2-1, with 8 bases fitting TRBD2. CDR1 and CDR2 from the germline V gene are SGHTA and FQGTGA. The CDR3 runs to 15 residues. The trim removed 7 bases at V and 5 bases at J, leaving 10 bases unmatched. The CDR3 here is CASTAGGLSNNEQFF. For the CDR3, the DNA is TGTGCCAGCACCGCGGGGGGTTTAAGTAACAATGAGCAGTTCTTC. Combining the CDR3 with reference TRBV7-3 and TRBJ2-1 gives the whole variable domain GAGVSQTPSNKVTEKGKYVELRCDPISGHTALYWYRQSLGQGPEFLIYFQGTGAADDSGLPNDRFFAVRPEGSVSTLKIQRTERGDSAVYLCASTAGGLSNNEQFFGPGTRLTVL.

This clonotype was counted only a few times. CDR3 DNA: TGTGCCAGTAGTATACGGAGCGGGGGGAGCGAGCTGTTTTTT. It translates to CASSIRSGGSELFF. The rearrangement uses TRBV19 and TRBJ2-2, with TRBD2 identical over 9 bases. Germline V CDR1 and CDR2: LNHDA, SQIVND (reference sequence). V lost 2 bases to trimming and J lost 11 bases; unmatched junction nucleotides: 6. The CDR3 extends over 14 amino acids. The variable domain in full, with the rest retrieved from reference TRBV19 and TRBJ2-2, is DGGITQSPKYLFRKEGQNVTLSCEQNLNHDAMYWYRQDPGQGLRLIYYSQIVNDFQKGDIAEGYSVSREKKESFPLTVTSAQKNPTAFYLCASSIRSGGSELFFGEGSRLTVL.

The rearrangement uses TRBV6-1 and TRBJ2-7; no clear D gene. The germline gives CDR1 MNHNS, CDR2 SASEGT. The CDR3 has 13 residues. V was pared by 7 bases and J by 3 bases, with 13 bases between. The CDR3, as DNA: TGTGCCAGCACACCAAGGTCCCTCTACGAGCAGTACTTC. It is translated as CASTPRSLYEQYF.

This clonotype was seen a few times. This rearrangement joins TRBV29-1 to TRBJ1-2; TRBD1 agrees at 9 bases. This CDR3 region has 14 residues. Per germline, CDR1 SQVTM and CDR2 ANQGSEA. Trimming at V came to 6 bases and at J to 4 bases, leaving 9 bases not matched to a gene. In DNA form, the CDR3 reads TGCAGCGTCCCTAGCGGACAGGGGTTCTATGGCTACACCTTC. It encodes CSVPSGQGFYGYTF.

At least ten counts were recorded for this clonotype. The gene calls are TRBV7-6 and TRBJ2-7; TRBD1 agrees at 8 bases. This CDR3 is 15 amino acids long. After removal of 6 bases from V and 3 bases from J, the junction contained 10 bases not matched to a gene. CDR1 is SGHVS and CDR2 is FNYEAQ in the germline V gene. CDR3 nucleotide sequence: TGTGCCAGCAGTTTCAGACAGGGGAAATTCTACGAGCAGTACTTC. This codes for CASSFRQGKFYEQYF.

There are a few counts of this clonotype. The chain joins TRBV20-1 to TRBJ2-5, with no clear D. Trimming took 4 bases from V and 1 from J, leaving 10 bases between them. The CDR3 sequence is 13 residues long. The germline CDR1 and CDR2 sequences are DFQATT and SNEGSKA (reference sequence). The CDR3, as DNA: TGCAGTGCTACCCGAACGAGCCAAGAGACCCAGTACTTC. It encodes CSATRTSQETQYF.

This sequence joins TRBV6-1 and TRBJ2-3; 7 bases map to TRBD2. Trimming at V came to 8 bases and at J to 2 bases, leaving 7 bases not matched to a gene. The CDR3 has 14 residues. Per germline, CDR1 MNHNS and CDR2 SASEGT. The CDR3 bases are TGTGCCAGCCGAGCGGGGACCTACACAGATACGCAGTATTTT. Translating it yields CASRAGTYTDTQYF.

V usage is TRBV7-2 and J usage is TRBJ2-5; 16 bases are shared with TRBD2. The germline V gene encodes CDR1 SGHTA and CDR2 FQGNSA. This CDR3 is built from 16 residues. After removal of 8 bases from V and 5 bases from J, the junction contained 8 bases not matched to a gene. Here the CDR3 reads CASQGLAGGNRETQYF. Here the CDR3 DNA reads TGTGCCAGCCAGGGACTAGCGGGGGGGAACCGGGAGACCCAGTACTTC.

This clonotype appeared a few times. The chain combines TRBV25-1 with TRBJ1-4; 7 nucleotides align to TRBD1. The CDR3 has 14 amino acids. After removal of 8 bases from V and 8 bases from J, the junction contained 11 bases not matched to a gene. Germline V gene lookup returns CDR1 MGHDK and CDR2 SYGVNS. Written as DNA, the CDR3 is TGTGCCAGCCGGGATCACAGGGGATCGGAAAAACTGTTTTTT. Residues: CASRDHRGSEKLFF.

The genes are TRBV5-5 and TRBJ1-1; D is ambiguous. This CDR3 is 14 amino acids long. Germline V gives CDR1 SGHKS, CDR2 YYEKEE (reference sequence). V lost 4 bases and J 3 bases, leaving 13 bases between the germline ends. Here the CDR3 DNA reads TGTGCCAGCAGCCCGTGGGGATACGACACTGAAGCTTTCTTT. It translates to CASSPWGYDTEAFF.